This T cell receptor beta chain was retrieved from a study of cytomegalovirus exposure and HLA in healthy donors. This clone appeared a few times. The antigen remains unidentified. 13 Jbeta primers and 60 Vbeta primers were used for the PCR. The assay was immunoSEQ multiplex PCR, and TCRdb's table has in-frame clones only and misses some. Among 100,000 or so clones listed, around 80% were seen once. Findings and caveats of the study: In an earlier analysis, about 87% or about 30%: the productive usage of most TCR beta V segments.

V trimming: 3 bases; J trimming: 9 bases; junction bases outside the gene matches: 6. From germline, CDR1 is SGHDT and CDR2 YYEEEE. This CDR3 spans 14 amino acids. The source of this sequence is a female donor in good health and CMV-seropositive. This sequence joins TRBV5-6 and TRBJ2-1; TRBD1 matches 10 bases. Source material: PBMCs. The CDR3 coding sequence is TGTGCCAGCAGCTGGGGGACAGGGGTGGGTGAGCAGTTCTTC. This codes for CASSWGTGVGEQFF.